This T cell receptor (beta chain) was sequenced during a study of blood T cell repertoires in COVID-19. Study background: Acute and convalescent COVID-19 specimens originated in the United States, Italy and Spain. Sample material is recorded as cDNA or gDNA derived from T cells, B-cell-depleted T cells, or PBMCs.

As processed by the authors: Reference gene primers were amplified, and this amplification served to estimate nucleated cell counts. Measured with immunoSEQ multiplex PCR; TCRdb has only the in-frame clones, and not every one. The D gene and trimming were derived from the DNA, and the V and J assignments and clone size from that table. The sample gives 16,000 or so clones, 89% of which show up once; 10% is in the top ten. V lost 5 bases to trimming and J lost 0 bases, with 13 bases between them. This CDR3 contains 15 residues. The germline V gene encodes CDR1 MNHEY and CDR2 SMNVEV (reference sequence).

This TCR derives from a man older than 75 with acute or convalescent COVID-19. The sequenced material came from peripheral blood. The genes are TRBV27 and TRBJ1-1; D is perhaps TRBD1 (6 bases). In nucleotides, the CDR3 is TGTGCCAGCAGTCCAGGGACAACGATGAACACTGAAGCTTTCTTT. Its protein is CASSPGTTMNTEAFF.